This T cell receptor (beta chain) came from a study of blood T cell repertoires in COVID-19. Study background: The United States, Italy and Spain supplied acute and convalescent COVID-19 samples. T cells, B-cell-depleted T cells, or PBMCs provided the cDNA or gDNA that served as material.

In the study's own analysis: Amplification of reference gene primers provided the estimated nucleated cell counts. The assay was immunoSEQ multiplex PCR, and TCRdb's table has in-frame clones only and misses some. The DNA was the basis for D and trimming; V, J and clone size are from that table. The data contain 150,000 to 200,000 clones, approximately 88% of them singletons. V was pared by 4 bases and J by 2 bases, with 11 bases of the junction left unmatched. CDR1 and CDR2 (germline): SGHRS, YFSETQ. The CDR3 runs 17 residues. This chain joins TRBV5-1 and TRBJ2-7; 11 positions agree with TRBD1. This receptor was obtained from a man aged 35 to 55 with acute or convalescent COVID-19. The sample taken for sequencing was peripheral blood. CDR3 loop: CASSRETPGQGAYEQYF. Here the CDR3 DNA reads TGCGCCAGCAGCCGAGAGACCCCGGGACAGGGGGCCTACGAGCAGTACTTC.